A single sample gave rise to the 19 T cell receptor beta chains below, sequenced in a study of CD8+CD57+ T cells in acquired aplastic anemia. Using genomic DNA as the template, TCR beta VDJ and CDR3 profiling was carried out. Each CDR3 protein is one row after TCRdb ran MiXCR on the reads. The data contain 450,000 to 550,000 distinct CDR3 sequences, less than 35% of them singletons. CD8+CD57+ cell expansion had been shown by flow cytometry in patients chosen for sequencing. Sequenced: sorted CD4+, CD8+, or CD8+CD57+ T cells (not recorded which) from PBMCs. The receptors come from a human donor with aplastic anemia.

This clonotype was found a few times. The chain links TRBV19 to TRBJ2-7; 9 positions agree with TRBD1. The V and J ends lost 5 bases and 3 bases, in that order; junction bases with no gene match: 11. The CDR3 runs to 16 residues. Germline CDR1 and CDR2: LNHDA and SQIVND (reference sequence). Here the CDR3 reads CASSVLKGQGNYEQYF. CDR3 sequence (DNA): TGTGCCAGTAGTGTCTTGAAGGGACAGGGCAACTACGAGCAGTACTTC.

This clonotype appeared a few times. The chain employs TRBV7-6 and TRBJ2-5; 10 bases fit TRBD2. V lost 4 bases to trimming and J lost 6 bases; unmatched junction nucleotides: 8. Per the germline V gene, CDR1 is SGHVS and CDR2 is FNYEAQ. CDR3 size: 15 residues. CDR3 residues: CASSSSGGALKTQYF. Here the CDR3 DNA reads TGTGCCAGCAGCTCAAGCGGGGGGGCCTTGAAGACCCAGTACTTC.

The J gene is TRBJ2-7, the V gene TRBV7-8; TRBD1 matches 8 bases. Trimming at V came to 3 bases and at J to 5 bases, leaving 6 bases not matched to a gene. The CDR3 has 14 amino acids. The germline CDR1 and CDR2 sequences are SGHVS and FQNEAQ. The CDR3 DNA is TGTGCCAGCAGCTTGGGGACAGGATGGGACGAGCAGTACTTC. Residues: CASSLGTGWDEQYF.

At least ten counts were recorded for this clonotype. The V and J genes are TRBV9 and TRBJ2-7, with TRBD1 matching 9 bases. J lost 5 bases, V lost 0 bases, and 6 bases had no gene match. Germline loops: CDR1 SGDLS, CDR2 YYNGEE. The CDR3 has 15 residues. Written as DNA, the CDR3 is TGTGCCAGCAGCGTAGGATGGGACAGGGCGCACGAGCAGTACTTC. Its translation: CASSVGWDRAHEQYF.

The chain recombines TRBV6-1 with TRBJ1-2; TRBD1 aligns across 7 bases. V lost 1 base and J lost 0; bases outside the gene matches: 2. There are 15 residues in the CDR3. Germline-derived CDR1 and CDR2 are MNHNS and SASEGT. The CDR3 spells CASSEGTGANYGYTF. As DNA, the CDR3 is TGTGCCAGCAGTGAAGGGACAGGAGCTAACTATGGCTACACCTTC.

In its sample, this clonotype was seen many times. V usage is TRBV5-1 and J usage is TRBJ2-7, with 10 bases identical to TRBD1. This CDR3 is 15 amino acids long. V was clipped by 4 bases and J by 2 bases; unmatched bases: 6. Germline CDR1 reads SGHRS; CDR2 reads YFSETQ. This CDR3 is CASSVGTGEAYEQYF. CDR3 coding DNA: TGCGCCAGCAGCGTTGGGACAGGGGAGGCCTACGAGCAGTACTTC.

This clonotype appeared a few times. The chain is built from TRBV5-1 and TRBJ2-3, with D hard to call. The CDR3 extends over 12 amino acids. The V gene's germline CDR1 is SGHRS and CDR2 YFSETQ. With 5 bases removed from V and 5 bases from J, the gap between germline ends came to 9 bases. The DNA of the CDR3 is TGCGCCAGCAGTTGGGATAGAGATACGCAGTATTTT. This encodes CASSWDRDTQYF.

This clonotype has just a few counts. This rearrangement joins TRBV19 to TRBJ1-1; D may be TRBD1 (5 bases). Trimming removed 10 bases at V and 8 bases at J, with 14 bases between. In germline, CDR1 is LNHDA, CDR2 SQIVND (reference sequence). The CDR3 has 11 residues. CDR3 sequence reads: CAIRRGREAFF. The CDR3 DNA reads as TGTGCCATAAGGAGGGGTCGGGAAGCTTTCTTT. Filled out from reference TRBV19 and TRBJ1-1, the complete variable domain reads DGGITQSPKYLFRKEGQNVTLSCEQNLNHDAMYWYRQDPGQGLRLIYYSQIVNDFQKGDIAEGYSVSREKKESFPLTVTSAQKNPTAFYLCAIRRGREAFFGQGTRLTVV.

In this sample, this clonotype turned up once. The CDR3 sequence is CSARPLGKNYGYTF. Here the CDR3 DNA reads TGCAGTGCTAGGCCGCTAGGAAAAAACTATGGCTACACCTTC. This chain links TRBV20-1 with TRBJ1-2; no clear D gene. The CDR3 runs to 14 residues. In germline, CDR1 is DFQATT, CDR2 SNEGSKA (reference sequence). The V and J ends lost 3 bases and 2 bases respectively, with 13 bases between them.

There are a few counts of this clonotype. The chain links TRBV4-2 to TRBJ2-1, with TRBD2 matching 8 bases. The V segment lost 5 bases and the J segment 5 bases; nucleotides outside the gene matches: 5. Germline CDR1 reads LGHNA; CDR2 reads YNFKEQ. This CDR3 contains 14 residues. This CDR3 is CASSGAGADNEQFF. The CDR3, as DNA: TGTGCCAGCAGCGGAGCGGGAGCCGACAATGAGCAGTTCTTC.

About this clonotype itself: A much larger clone lies one base from this, so it may be a read error. V is TRBV7-8 and J is TRBJ1-5; 9 nucleotides line up with TRBD1. The CDR3 spans 16 residues. Germline V gene lookup returns CDR1 SGHVS and CDR2 FQNEAQ. The CDR3 spells CASSSDPGTGTQLQHF. The CDR3 DNA follows: TGTGCCAGCAGCTCGGATCCCGGGACAGGGACTCAGCTCCAGCATTTT.

This clonotype was detected ten times or more. The chain carries TRBV20-1 and TRBJ1-2; D is unclear. The CDR3 contains 13 residues. V was pared by 0 bases and J by 2 bases, with 7 bases between. Germline CDR1 and CDR2: DFQATT and SNEGSKA (reference sequence). The CDR3 reads CSARDERNYGYTF. The CDR3 DNA is TGCAGTGCTAGAGATGAACGGAACTATGGCTACACCTTC.

This clonotype was detected only a few times. One end of the junction varies from germline; a read error may be responsible. This chain connects TRBV29-1 to TRBJ2-5, with a tentative D call TRBD2 (5 bases). Germline values: CDR1 SQVTM, CDR2 ANQGSEA. The CDR3 covers 12 residues. The CDR3 spells CSGGVPGETQYF. CDR3 in DNA: TGCAGCGGTGGGGTACCCGGGGAGACCCAGTACTTT.

The chain combines TRBV14 with TRBJ1-6; TRBD1 might be the D (5 bases). The germline gives CDR1 SGHDN, CDR2 FVKESK. The V and J ends lost 0 bases and 10 bases respectively, with 10 bases between them. CDR3 length: 14 residues. DNA of the CDR3: TGTGCCAGCAGCCAAGATCTGGGGGGGTCACCCCTCCACTTT. Encoded protein: CASSQDLGGSPLHF.

This chain connects TRBV25-1 to TRBJ2-7; tentatively, D is TRBD2 (7 bases). CDR3 size: 17 residues. The V gene's germline CDR1 is MGHDK and CDR2 SYGVNS. CDR3 region: CASGLVLRGGGFHEQYF. For the CDR3, the DNA is TGTGCTAGTGGTTTGGTACTAAGGGGGGGCGGATTCCACGAGCAGTACTTC.

This clonotype was found many times. The J gene is TRBJ2-1, the V gene TRBV2, with 8 nucleotides matching TRBD1. There are 12 residues in the CDR3. The germline V gene has CDR1 SNHLY and CDR2 FYNNEI. The V and J ends lost 8 bases and 6 bases, in that order; junction bases with no gene match: 3. The CDR3 here is CASRTGGNEQFF. DNA of the CDR3: TGTGCCAGCCGAACAGGGGGCAATGAGCAGTTCTTC.

The J gene is TRBJ2-1, the V gene TRBV11-2, with 8 bases lining up with TRBD2. With V trimmed by 1 base and J by 5 bases, 1 base remained unmatched. Germline assignment: CDR1 SGHAT and CDR2 FQNNGV. CDR3 length: 14 residues. The CDR3 sequence: CASSLVSGDNEQFF. In DNA form, the CDR3 reads TGTGCCAGCAGCTTAGTTAGCGGGGACAATGAGCAGTTCTTC.

A remark on this clonotype: It may be a read error: a sequence one base away is much more abundant. The J gene is TRBJ1-5, the V gene TRBV19; maybe TRBD1 (5 bases). This CDR3 contains 14 residues. Trimming stripped 8 bases from V and 6 bases from J, with 17 bases between. CDR1 and CDR2 (germline): LNHDA, SQIVND (reference sequence). CDR3 DNA sequence: TGTGCCAGTGAACGGAGGGGCAACAGTCAGCCCCAGCATTTT. Translating it yields CASERRGNSQPQHF.

CDR3 bases: TGTGCCAGCAGTTACTCGCAGACCCTAGCCAAAAACATTCAGTACTTC. Amino acids: CASSYSQTLAKNIQYF. This chain uses TRBV6-2 or TRBV6-3 with TRBJ2-4; D is unresolved. The CDR3 is 16 amino acids. From germline, CDR1 is MNHEY and CDR2 SVGEGT. Trimming left V 0 bases short and J 0 bases short, with 9 bases between.